A single T cell receptor (beta chain) is shown here with its context. Many counts were recorded for this clone. This receptor's antigen is unknown. It has no much larger one-base neighbor in the sample; base qualities were not kept. Patients with autoimmune disease history or receiving systemic immunosuppression were excluded from the trial. In every dose cohort, peripheral blood was drawn for TCR sequencing at baseline, cycle 4 day 1, and cycle 7 day 1. The samples were drawn from a first-in-human, open-label, multicenter phase I dose-escalation trial of ivuxolimab. The trial enrolled adults with locally advanced or metastatic head and neck squamous cell, hepatocellular, melanoma or renal cell carcinoma. CD4+ and CD8+ T cells were sorted separately from peripheral blood before TCR sequencing. The data stem from a study of OX40 agonist ivuxolimab in advanced cancers. Background for the entire study: Ivuxolimab, which targeted the costimulatory receptor OX40 (CD134), was an agonistic, fully human IgG2 monoclonal antibody. Intravenous ivuxolimab was administered to patients every 2 weeks at six dose levels: 0.01, 0.1, 0.3, 1.5, 3 and 10 mg/kg. Of the approximately 50 dose-escalation patients, hepatocellular carcinoma was present in around 19, melanoma in some 15, renal cell carcinoma in 9 and head and neck cancer in 9. In the dose-escalation cohort, around four fifths of patients were male, and the mean age was 60 years with a range of roughly 20 to 79. Prior anti-PD-1, anti-PD-L1 or anti-CTLA-4 therapy was permitted, and checkpoint inhibitors had been received by about 36% of dose-escalation patients. Partial responses were achieved by three dose-escalation patients, of whom one had hepatocellular carcinoma and two had cutaneous melanoma. Peripheral TCRbeta sequencing aimed to test whether ivuxolimab altered TCR sequence diversity and caused clonal T-cell expansion. The monotherapy dose-escalation portion (N ≈ 50 patients) of the phase I ivuxolimab trial is reported in the paper. The full study reports these points: The antigen specificity of the clonally expanded peripheral T cells was not determined. After ivuxolimab, CD8+ T cells had more expanded clones than CD4+ T cells on average. In the 0.1-3.0 mg/kg groups, partial responders were among the patients with the lowest normalized peripheral clonal expansion, particularly in CD8+ T cells. At doses of 0.1 to 3.0 mg/kg, clonal expansion of both CD4+ and CD8+ T cells in blood was seen between baseline and week 6. Low levels of normalized T-cell clonal expansion were also shown by some nonresponding patients.

The CDR3 numbers 19 residues from cysteine through phenylalanine. Just CDR3 DNA is preserved here, 57 bases in frame from base 1. Clipping removes 2 bases from V and 0 bases from J, with 12 as the unmatched junction base count. The germline V gene gives CDR1 as SGHAT and CDR2 as FQNNGV. For sequencing of the TCRbeta CDR3 region, genomic DNA was extracted from the sorted cells. The immunoSEQ Assay was used to sequence the TCRbeta CDR3 regions. TCRdb re-hosts the immuneACCESS table, in-frame sequences only. Its copies lack some clones; in the studies checked, an unresolved V gene accounts for under half of them, and the cause for the rest is not known. In this sample the table shows 90,000 to 100,000 clones, approximately 90% of which occur a single time. The ten largest clones add up to more than 0.8% of the sample.

The receptor's source is an adult with an advanced solid tumor such as melanoma, head and neck, liver or kidney cancer. This chain is built from TRBV11-2 and TRBJ1-1; TRBD1 aligns with 10 central bases. The material sequenced was CD4+ or CD8+ T cells sorted from blood, taken in a trial of the OX40 agonist ivuxolimab. The sequence in DNA is TGTGCCAGCAGCTTATCTATGGGAGACAGGGGGCGTTTGAACACTGAAGCTTTCTTT. Translation gives CASSLSMGDRGRLNTEAFF.